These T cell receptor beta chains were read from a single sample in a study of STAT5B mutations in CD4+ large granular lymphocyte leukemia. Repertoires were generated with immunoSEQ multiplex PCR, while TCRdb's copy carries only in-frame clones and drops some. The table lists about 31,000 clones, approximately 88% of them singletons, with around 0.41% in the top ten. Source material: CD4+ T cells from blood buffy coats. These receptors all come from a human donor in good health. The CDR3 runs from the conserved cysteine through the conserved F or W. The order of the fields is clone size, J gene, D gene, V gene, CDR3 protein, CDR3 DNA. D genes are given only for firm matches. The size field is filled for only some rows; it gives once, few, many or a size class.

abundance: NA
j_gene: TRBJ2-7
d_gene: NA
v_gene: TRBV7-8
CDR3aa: CASSPNTGPTYEQYF
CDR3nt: TGTGCCAGCAGTCCTAATACGGGACCTACCTACGAGCAGTACTTC

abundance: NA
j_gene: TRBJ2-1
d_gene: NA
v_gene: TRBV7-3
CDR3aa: CASSLNQAEQFF
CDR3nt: TGTGCCAGCAGCTTAAACCAAGCTGAGCAGTTCTTC

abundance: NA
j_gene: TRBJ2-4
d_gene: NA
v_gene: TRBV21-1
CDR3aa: CASRGGPAKNIQYF
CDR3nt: TGTGCCAGCAGAGGAGGGCCAGCCAAAAACATTCAGTACTTC

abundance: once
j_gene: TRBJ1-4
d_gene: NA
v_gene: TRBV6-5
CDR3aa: CASSYTSNEKLFF
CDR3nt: TGTGCCAGCAGTTACACCTCTAATGAAAAACTGTTTTTT

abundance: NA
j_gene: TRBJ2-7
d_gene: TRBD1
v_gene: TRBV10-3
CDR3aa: CAITPGQSYEQYF
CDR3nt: TGTGCCATCACCCCGGGACAGTCCTACGAGCAGTACTTC

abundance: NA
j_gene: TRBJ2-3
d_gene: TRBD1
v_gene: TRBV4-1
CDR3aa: CASSQEGQGTDTQYF
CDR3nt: TGCGCCAGCAGCCAAGAGGGACAGGGCACAGATACGCAGTATTTT

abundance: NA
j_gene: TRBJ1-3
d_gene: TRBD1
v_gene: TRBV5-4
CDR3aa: CASSHRDRGNGNTIYF
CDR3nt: TGTGCCAGCAGCCATAGGGACAGGGGGAACGGAAACACCATATATTTT

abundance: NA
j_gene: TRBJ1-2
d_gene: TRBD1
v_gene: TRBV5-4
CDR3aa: CASSSQGIYGYTF
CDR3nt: TGTGCCAGCAGCTCACAGGGGATCTATGGCTACACCTTC

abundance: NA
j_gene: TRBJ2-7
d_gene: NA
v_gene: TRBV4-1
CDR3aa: CASSQDGPQGKNSYEQYF
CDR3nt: TGCGCCAGCAGCCAAGATGGGCCCCAGGGCAAAAACTCCTACGAGCAGTACTTC

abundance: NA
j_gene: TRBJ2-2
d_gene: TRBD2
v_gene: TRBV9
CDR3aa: CASRGLAGTGELFF
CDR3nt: TGTGCCAGCCGGGGACTAGCGGGGACCGGGGAGCTGTTTTTT

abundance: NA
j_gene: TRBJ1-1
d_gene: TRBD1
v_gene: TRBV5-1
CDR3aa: CASRSTGGNTEAFF
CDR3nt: TGCGCCAGCAGATCGACAGGGGGGAACACTGAAGCTTTCTTT

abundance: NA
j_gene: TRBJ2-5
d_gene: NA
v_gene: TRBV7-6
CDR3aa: CASSLERGVVKETQYF
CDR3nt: TGTGCCAGCAGCTTAGAGAGGGGGGTAGTAAAAGAGACCCAGTACTTC

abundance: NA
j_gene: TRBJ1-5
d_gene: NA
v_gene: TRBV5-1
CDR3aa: CASSLEGTSNQPQHF
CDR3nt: TGCGCCAGCAGCTTGGAAGGTACCAGCAATCAGCCCCAGCATTTT

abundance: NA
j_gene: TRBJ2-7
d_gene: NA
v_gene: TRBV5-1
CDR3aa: CASSFRRGREQYF
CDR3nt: TGTGCCAGCAGCTTTAGACGGGGTCGGGAGCAGTACTTC

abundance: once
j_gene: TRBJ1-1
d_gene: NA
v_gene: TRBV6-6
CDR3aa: CASRVYGTSTEAFF
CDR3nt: TGTGCCAGCAGGGTTTACGGGACGTCCACTGAAGCTTTCTTT

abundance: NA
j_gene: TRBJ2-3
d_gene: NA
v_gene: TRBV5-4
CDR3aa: CASSLSALPTDTQYF
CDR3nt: TGTGCCAGCAGCTTGTCGGCCTTGCCCACAGATACGCAGTATTTT

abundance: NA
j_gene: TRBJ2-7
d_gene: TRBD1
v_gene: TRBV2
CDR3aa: CASSGRGTGAYEQYF
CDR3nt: TGTGCCAGCAGTGGCCGAGGGACAGGGGCCTACGAGCAGTACTTC

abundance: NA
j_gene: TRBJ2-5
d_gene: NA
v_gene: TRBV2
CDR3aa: CASRQGQETQYF
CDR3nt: TGTGCCAGCAGACAGGGTCAAGAGACCCAGTACTTC

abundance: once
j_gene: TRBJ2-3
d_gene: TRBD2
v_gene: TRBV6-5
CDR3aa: CASSYSSGRMTDTQYF
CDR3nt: TGTGCCAGCAGTTACTCTAGCGGGAGGATGACAGATACGCAGTATTTT

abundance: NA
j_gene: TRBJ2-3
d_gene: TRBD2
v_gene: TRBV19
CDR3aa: CASSVTSGSYTQYF
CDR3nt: TGTGCCAGTAGTGTGACTAGCGGGAGCTATACGCAGTATTTT

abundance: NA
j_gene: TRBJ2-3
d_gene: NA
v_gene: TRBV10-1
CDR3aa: CASSESGITDTQYF
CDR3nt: TGCGCCAGCAGTGAGTCGGGGATCACAGATACGCAGTATTTT

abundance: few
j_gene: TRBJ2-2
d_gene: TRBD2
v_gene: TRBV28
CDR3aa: CASRAGPNTGELFF
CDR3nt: TGTGCCAGCAGAGCGGGGCCGAACACCGGGGAGCTGTTTTTT

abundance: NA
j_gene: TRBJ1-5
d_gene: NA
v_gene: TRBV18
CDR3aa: CASSTGENQPQHF
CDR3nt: TGTGCCAGCTCCACGGGCGAAAATCAGCCCCAGCATTTT

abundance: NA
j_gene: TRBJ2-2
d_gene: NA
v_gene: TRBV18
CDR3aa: CASSNGGELFF
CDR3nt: TGTGCCAGCTCAAACGGCGGGGAGCTGTTTTTT

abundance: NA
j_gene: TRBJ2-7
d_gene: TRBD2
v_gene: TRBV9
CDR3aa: CASSVAPLAGEQYF
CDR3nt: TGTGCCAGCAGCGTAGCCCCTCTAGCGGGAGAGCAGTACTTC

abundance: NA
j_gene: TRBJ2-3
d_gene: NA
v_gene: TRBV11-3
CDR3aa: CASSLGTDTQYF
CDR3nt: TGTGCCAGCAGCTTAGGCACAGATACGCAGTATTTT

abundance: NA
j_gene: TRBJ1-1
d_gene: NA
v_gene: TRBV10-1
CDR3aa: CASSIGTDTEAFF
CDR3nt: TGCGCCAGCAGCATCGGGACGGACACTGAAGCTTTCTTT

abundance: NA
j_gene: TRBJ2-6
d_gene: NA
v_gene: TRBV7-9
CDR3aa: CARTSDSGANVLTF
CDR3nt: TGTGCCAGGACGAGTGACTCTGGGGCCAACGTCCTGACTTTC

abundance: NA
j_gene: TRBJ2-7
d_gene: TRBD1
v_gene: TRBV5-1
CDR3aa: CASSLARTGNDEQYF
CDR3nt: TGCGCCAGCAGCTTGGCACGGACAGGGAACGACGAGCAGTACTTC

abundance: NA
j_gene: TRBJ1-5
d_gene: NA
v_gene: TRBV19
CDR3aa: CASSTGGAHNQPQHF
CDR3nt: TGTGCCAGTAGTACTGGAGGGGCCCACAATCAGCCCCAGCATTTT

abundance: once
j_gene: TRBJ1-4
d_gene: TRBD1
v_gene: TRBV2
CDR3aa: CASRKTGVIGKLFF
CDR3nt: TGTGCCAGCAGGAAGACAGGGGTGATAGGAAAACTGTTTTTT

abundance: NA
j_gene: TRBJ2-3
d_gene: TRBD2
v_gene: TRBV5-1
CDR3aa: CASRTREANTDTQYF
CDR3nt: TGCGCCAGCAGGACGCGGGAGGCCAACACAGATACGCAGTATTTT

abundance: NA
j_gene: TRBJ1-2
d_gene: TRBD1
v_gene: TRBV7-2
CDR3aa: CASSSGQGVNYGYTF
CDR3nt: TGTGCCAGCAGCTCGGGACAGGGGGTAAACTATGGCTACACCTTC

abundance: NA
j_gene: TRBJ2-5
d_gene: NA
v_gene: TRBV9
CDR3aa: CASSIYSEETQYF
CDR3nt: TGTGCCAGCAGCATCTACTCTGAAGAGACCCAGTACTTC

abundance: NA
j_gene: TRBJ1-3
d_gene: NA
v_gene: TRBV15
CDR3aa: CATSRDKASGNTIYF
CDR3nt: TGTGCCACCAGCAGAGATAAGGCCTCTGGAAACACCATATATTTT

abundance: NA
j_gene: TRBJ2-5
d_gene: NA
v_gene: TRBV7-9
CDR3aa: CASSSVGYQPQETQYF
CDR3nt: TGTGCCAGCAGCTCGGTAGGCTACCAACCACAAGAGACCCAGTACTTC

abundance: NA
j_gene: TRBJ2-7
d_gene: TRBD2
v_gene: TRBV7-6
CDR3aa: CASSFAGGPGGEQYF
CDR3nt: TGTGCCAGCAGCTTTGCGGGGGGCCCTGGAGGCGAGCAGTACTTC

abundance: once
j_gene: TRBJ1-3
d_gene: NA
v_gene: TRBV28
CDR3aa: CASSPGGGFSGNTIYF
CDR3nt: TGTGCCAGCAGCCCCGGGGGGGGCTTCTCTGGAAACACCATATATTTT

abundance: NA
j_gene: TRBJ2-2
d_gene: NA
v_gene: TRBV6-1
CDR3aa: CASSELASVGGELFF
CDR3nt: TGTGCCAGCAGTGAGCTAGCTAGCGTCGGCGGGGAGCTGTTTTTT

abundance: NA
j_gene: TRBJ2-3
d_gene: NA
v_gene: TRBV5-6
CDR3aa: CASSLGASRTDTQYF
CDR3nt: TGTGCCAGCAGCTTGGGAGCTAGCCGCACAGATACGCAGTATTTT

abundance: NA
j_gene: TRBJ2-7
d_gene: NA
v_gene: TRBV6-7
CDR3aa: CASSAWSTYEQYF
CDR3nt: TGTGCCAGCAGTGCGTGGTCGACCTACGAGCAGTACTTC

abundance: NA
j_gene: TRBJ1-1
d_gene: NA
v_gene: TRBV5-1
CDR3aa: CASSLTGSNTEAFF
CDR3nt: TGCGCCAGCAGCTTGACCGGGTCGAACACTGAAGCTTTCTTT

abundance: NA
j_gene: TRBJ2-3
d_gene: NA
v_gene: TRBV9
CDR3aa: CASSARLADTDTQYF
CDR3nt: TGTGCCAGCAGCGCAAGATTAGCGGACACAGATACGCAGTATTTT

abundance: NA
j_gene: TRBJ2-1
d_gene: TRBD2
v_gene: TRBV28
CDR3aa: CASSLSAGIYNEQFF
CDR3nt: TGTGCCAGCAGTTTATCAGCGGGGATCTACAATGAGCAGTTCTTC

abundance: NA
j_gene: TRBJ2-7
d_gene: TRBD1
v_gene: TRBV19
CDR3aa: CASSPRGYEQYF
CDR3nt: TGTGCCAGTAGTCCCAGGGGGTACGAGCAGTACTTC

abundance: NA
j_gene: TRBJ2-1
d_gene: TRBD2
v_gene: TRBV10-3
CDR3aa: CAISGGFREGGNEQFF
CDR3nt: TGTGCCATCAGTGGGGGTTTTCGGGAGGGGGGCAATGAGCAGTTCTTC

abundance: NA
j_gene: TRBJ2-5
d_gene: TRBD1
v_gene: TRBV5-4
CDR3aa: CASSLKGQRGAQYF
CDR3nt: TGTGCCAGCAGCTTGAAGGGACAGCGTGGGGCCCAGTACTTC

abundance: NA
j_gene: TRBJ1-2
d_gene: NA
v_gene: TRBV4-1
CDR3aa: CASSQGWARRGYTF
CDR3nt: TGCGCCAGCAGCCAGGGGTGGGCCCGGAGGGGCTACACCTTC

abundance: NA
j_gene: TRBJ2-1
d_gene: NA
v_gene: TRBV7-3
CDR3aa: CASSVVGRPFSYNEQFF
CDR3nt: TGTGCCAGCAGCGTCGTAGGCCGCCCCTTCTCCTACAATGAGCAGTTCTTC

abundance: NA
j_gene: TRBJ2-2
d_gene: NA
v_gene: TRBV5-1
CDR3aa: CASSLSQNTGELFF
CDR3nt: TGCGCCAGCAGCTTGTCTCAAAACACCGGGGAGCTGTTTTTT

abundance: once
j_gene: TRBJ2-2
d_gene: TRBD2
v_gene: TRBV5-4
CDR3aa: CASSLGNRVAGEGGELFF
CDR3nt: TGTGCCAGCAGTCTAGGAAATCGCGTAGCGGGAGAAGGCGGGGAGCTGTTTTTT

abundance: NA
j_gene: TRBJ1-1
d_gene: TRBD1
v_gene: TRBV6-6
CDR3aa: CASSYSDRDANTEAFF
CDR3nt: TGTGCCAGCAGTTACTCCGACAGGGACGCGAACACTGAAGCTTTCTTT

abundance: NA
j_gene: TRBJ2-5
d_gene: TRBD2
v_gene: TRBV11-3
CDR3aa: CASSLVFLEGGRETQYF
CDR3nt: TGTGCCAGCAGCTTAGTATTTCTGGAAGGCGGGAGAGAGACCCAGTACTTC

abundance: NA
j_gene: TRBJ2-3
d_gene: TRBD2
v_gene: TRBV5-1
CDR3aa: CASSWGGLAAASNTQYF
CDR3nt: TGCGCCAGCAGCTGGGGGGGACTAGCGGCAGCGTCAAATACGCAGTATTTT

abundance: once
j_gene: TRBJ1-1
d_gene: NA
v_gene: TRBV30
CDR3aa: CAWSGGLTGARNTEAFF
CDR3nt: TGTGCCTGGAGTGGGGGGCTAACCGGGGCGAGAAACACTGAAGCTTTCTTT

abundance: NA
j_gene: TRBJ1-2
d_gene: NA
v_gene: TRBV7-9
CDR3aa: CASSLERGGYTF
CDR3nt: TGTGCCAGCAGCTTAGAAAGGGGTGGCTACACCTTC

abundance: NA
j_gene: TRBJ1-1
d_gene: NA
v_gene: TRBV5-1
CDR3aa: CASSLGASEAFF
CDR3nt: TGCGCCAGCAGCTTGGGTGCCAGTGAAGCTTTCTTT

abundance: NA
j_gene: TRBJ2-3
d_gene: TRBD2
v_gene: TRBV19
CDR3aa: CASTPLAGAPRDTQYF
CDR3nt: TGTGCCAGTACCCCCCTAGCGGGAGCCCCTCGCGATACGCAGTATTTT

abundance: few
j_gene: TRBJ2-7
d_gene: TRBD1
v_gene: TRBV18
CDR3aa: CASSPGTERNEQYF
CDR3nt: TGTGCCAGCTCACCGGGGACAGAACGGAACGAGCAGTACTTC